These T cell receptor beta chains were read from a single sample in a study of shared clonotypes between healthy human individuals. Sequenced by immunoSEQ multiplex PCR; TCRdb stores in-frame clones only, minus some. The data contain hundreds of thousands of clones, under 80% of them singletons. The source material was memory CD4+ T cells sorted from blood. The source is a woman in her 30s in good health. CDR3s include the opening cysteine and the closing phenylalanine or tryptophan. The order of the fields is D gene, clone size, V gene, J gene, CDR3 DNA, CDR3 protein. The D gene is left open where the match is weak. Rows may omit the clone size; those that give it use once, few, many or a size class.

D: -
size: once
V: TRBV11-2
J: TRBJ2-4
DNA: TGTGCCAGCAGCTTGGGCGGAGTGGGACCCCAGAAAGACATTCAGTACTTC
CDR3: CASSLGGVGPQKDIQYF

D: -
size: many
V: TRBV13
J: TRBJ1-1
DNA: TGTGCCAGCAGCTTAGGCCTAAAGAACACTGAAGCTTTCTTT
CDR3: CASSLGLKNTEAFF

D: -
size: -
V: TRBV28
J: TRBJ2-5
DNA: TGTGCCAGCAGTAAACGGGAAGCCCGGAGAGAGACCCAGTACTTC
CDR3: CASSKREARRETQYF

D: -
size: -
V: TRBV7-2
J: TRBJ2-7
DNA: TGTGCCAGCAGCCCCCCCAGTTCATACGAGCAGTACTTC
CDR3: CASSPPSSYEQYF

D: -
size: -
V: TRBV28
J: TRBJ1-4
DNA: TGTGCCAGCAGTTTTCTTGGGGGGGGACAAGGTGCTAATGAAAAACTGTTTTTT
CDR3: CASSFLGGGQGANEKLFF

D: TRBD2
size: -
V: TRBV28
J: TRBJ2-7
DNA: TGTGCCAGCAGTTTAGCGGGAGGCGAGCAGTACTTC
CDR3: CASSLAGGEQYF

D: -
size: -
V: TRBV29-1
J: TRBJ2-5
DNA: TGCAGCGTTGGGATTTCTACCCAAAACCAAGAGACCCAGTACTTC
CDR3: CSVGISTQNQETQYF

D: TRBD1
size: -
V: TRBV30
J: TRBJ2-5
DNA: TGTGCCGGCGACAGGGACATCCAAGAGACCCAGTACTTC
CDR3: CAGDRDIQETQYF

D: -
size: -
V: TRBV11-2
J: TRBJ2-7
DNA: TGTGCCAGCAGCTTAGCGGAGCGCTCCTACGAGCAGTACTTC
CDR3: CASSLAERSYEQYF

D: -
size: -
V: TRBV28
J: TRBJ2-3
DNA: TGTGCCAGCAGTTTATGGTTTGGGACTAGCACAGATACGCAGTATTTT
CDR3: CASSLWFGTSTDTQYF

D: TRBD1
size: -
V: TRBV19
J: TRBJ2-1
DNA: TGTGCCAGTAGTAAGGGACAGGGAAATCCCTCCTACAATGAGCAGTTCTTC
CDR3: CASSKGQGNPSYNEQFF

D: -
size: -
V: TRBV9
J: TRBJ2-5
DNA: TGTGCCAGCAGCCGAGGCTTGGGTTGGGAGACCCAGTACTTC
CDR3: CASSRGLGWETQYF

D: -
size: -
V: TRBV29-1
J: TRBJ2-7
DNA: TGCAGCGTCCTGTCAGGCTACGAGCAGTACTTC
CDR3: CSVLSGYEQYF

D: TRBD1
size: -
V: TRBV10-3
J: TRBJ2-7
DNA: TGTGCCATCAGTCCCGGGACAGGGACCTACGAGCAGTACTTC
CDR3: CAISPGTGTYEQYF

D: -
size: -
V: TRBV5-1
J: TRBJ2-5
DNA: TGCGCCAGCAGTAGGGACAATCAAGAGACCCAGTACTTC
CDR3: CASSRDNQETQYF

D: -
size: -
V: TRBV2
J: TRBJ1-4
DNA: TGTGCCAGCAGTGATCGGGGGACTAATGAAAAACTGTTTTTT
CDR3: CASSDRGTNEKLFF

D: TRBD1
size: few
V: TRBV30
J: TRBJ1-1
DNA: TGTGCCTGGACCGGGACAGGGGCGAGTGAAGCTTTCTTT
CDR3: CAWTGTGASEAFF

D: -
size: -
V: TRBV19
J: TRBJ2-7
DNA: TGTGCCAGTAGTTTGAATCCCTACGAGCAGTACTTC
CDR3: CASSLNPYEQYF

D: -
size: -
V: TRBV5-1
J: TRBJ2-2
DNA: TGCGCCAGCAGCTTGGCCCTGGCCGGGGAGCTGTTTTTT
CDR3: CASSLALAGELFF

D: -
size: -
V: TRBV7-3
J: TRBJ2-7
DNA: TGTGCCAGCAGCCCGGACAGTCCCGTGGTCCGATCCGAGCAGTACTTC
CDR3: CASSPDSPVVRSEQYF

D: -
size: few
V: TRBV7-9
J: TRBJ1-2
DNA: TGTGCCAGCAGCTTAGCCGGGACAATCAACGGCTACACCTTC
CDR3: CASSLAGTINGYTF

D: -
size: once
V: TRBV27
J: TRBJ1-5
DNA: TGTGCCAGCAGTCCAGGGACTCTCGTTCAGCCCCAGCATTTT
CDR3: CASSPGTLVQPQHF

D: -
size: few
V: TRBV7-2
J: TRBJ2-7
DNA: TGTGCCAGCAGCGTAATAGGGGGCTACGAGCAGTACTTC
CDR3: CASSVIGGYEQYF

D: -
size: -
V: TRBV7-8
J: TRBJ2-1
DNA: TGTGCCAGCAGCTCCTACAGTAATGAGCAGTTCTTC
CDR3: CASSSYSNEQFF

D: TRBD1
size: -
V: TRBV19
J: TRBJ2-3
DNA: TGTGCCAGTAGTCCGGGACAGGGCATCGATGGGCGGTCGCAGTATTTT
CDR3: CASSPGQGIDGRSQYF

D: TRBD1
size: -
V: TRBV4-1
J: TRBJ1-4
DNA: TGCGCCAGCAGCCAACCGACAGGGACTAATGAAAAACTGTTTTTT
CDR3: CASSQPTGTNEKLFF

D: TRBD1
size: -
V: TRBV5-1
J: TRBJ2-3
DNA: TGCGCCAGCAGCCTGGACAGGGGGTTAACAGATACGCAGTATTTT
CDR3: CASSLDRGLTDTQYF

D: -
size: -
V: TRBV6-6
J: TRBJ2-3
DNA: TGTGCCAGCAGTTACTCTCGAGGGGTGGGGGGAGATACGCAGTATTTT
CDR3: CASSYSRGVGGDTQYF

D: -
size: -
V: TRBV7-6
J: TRBJ1-2
DNA: TGTGCCAGCAGCCTCATTTCAGGGGCTAATGGCTACACCTTC
CDR3: CASSLISGANGYTF

D: TRBD1
size: -
V: TRBV18
J: TRBJ2-7
DNA: TGTGCCAGCTCTACAAGACAGGGCCTCTACGAGCAGTACTTC
CDR3: CASSTRQGLYEQYF

D: TRBD2
size: -
V: TRBV5-1
J: TRBJ2-1
DNA: TGCGCCAGCACCTGGACTAGCGGGAGTGTGAATGAGCAGTTCTTC
CDR3: CASTWTSGSVNEQFF